A selection of T cell receptor beta chains follows, all from one sample in a study of PD-1 blockade in classical Hodgkin lymphoma. Using immunoSEQ multiplex PCR, the repertoire was profiled, and TCRdb retains in-frame clones only, with some absent. This sample has 50,000 to 65,000 clones, with around nine tenths found just once. The specimen was peripheral blood mononuclear cells (PBMCs), collected before the fourth cycle of nivolumab. All receptors derive from a human donor with classical Hodgkin lymphoma. Each CDR3 is given with its conserved first and last residue. Fields, in order: clone size, D gene, J gene, V gene, CDR3 protein, CDR3 DNA. A D gene is named only where the DNA matches it firmly. The listing skips clone size in some rows; elsewhere it reads once, few, many or a size class.

abundance: NA
d_gene: TRBD1
j_gene: TRBJ1-2
v_gene: TRBV28
CDR3aa: CASSPGGQGYYGYTF
CDR3nt: TGTGCCAGCAGCCCCGGTGGACAGGGATACTATGGCTACACCTTC

abundance: NA
d_gene: NA
j_gene: TRBJ1-4
v_gene: TRBV7-9
CDR3aa: CASSSRTEGDGKLFF
CDR3nt: TGTGCCAGCAGCTCGCGGACAGAGGGCGACGGGAAACTGTTTTTT

abundance: NA
d_gene: TRBD1
j_gene: TRBJ2-4
v_gene: TRBV10-1
CDR3aa: CASSEDRGYIQYF
CDR3nt: TGCGCCAGCAGTGAAGACAGGGGTTACATTCAGTACTTC

abundance: NA
d_gene: TRBD2
j_gene: TRBJ2-2
v_gene: TRBV28
CDR3aa: CASSALAGSNTGELFF
CDR3nt: TGTGCCAGCAGTGCCCTAGCGGGGAGTAACACCGGGGAGCTGTTTTTT

abundance: NA
d_gene: TRBD2
j_gene: TRBJ2-1
v_gene: TRBV2
CDR3aa: CASSEAAPGLAVNEQFF
CDR3nt: TGTGCCAGCAGTGAGGCGGCCCCGGGACTAGCGGTCAATGAGCAGTTCTTC

abundance: NA
d_gene: TRBD1
j_gene: TRBJ2-5
v_gene: TRBV7-9
CDR3aa: CATDPRDRGGGETQYF
CDR3nt: TGTGCCACCGACCCCCGGGACAGGGGTGGAGGGGAGACCCAGTACTTC

abundance: NA
d_gene: NA
j_gene: TRBJ1-5
v_gene: TRBV15
CDR3aa: CATSQGNQPQHF
CDR3nt: TGTGCCACCAGTCAGGGTAATCAGCCCCAGCATTTT

abundance: NA
d_gene: NA
j_gene: TRBJ2-3
v_gene: TRBV28
CDR3aa: CASSLREFTDTQYF
CDR3nt: TGTGCCAGCAGTTTGCGGGAATTTACAGATACGCAGTATTTT

abundance: once
d_gene: TRBD1
j_gene: TRBJ2-1
v_gene: TRBV2
CDR3aa: CASRTGTGYEQFF
CDR3nt: TGTGCCAGCAGGACCGGGACAGGGTATGAGCAGTTCTTC

abundance: NA
d_gene: TRBD1
j_gene: TRBJ2-1
v_gene: TRBV27
CDR3aa: CASTQAIRDRAYNEQFF
CDR3nt: TGTGCCAGCACCCAGGCTATCCGGGACAGGGCCTACAATGAGCAGTTCTTC

abundance: NA
d_gene: TRBD2
j_gene: TRBJ2-2
v_gene: TRBV7-9
CDR3aa: CASSPGLAKNTGELFF
CDR3nt: TGTGCCAGCAGCCCAGGACTAGCGAAGAACACCGGGGAGCTGTTTTTT

abundance: NA
d_gene: NA
j_gene: TRBJ2-2
v_gene: TRBV9
CDR3aa: CASSTTSAGGELFF
CDR3nt: TGTGCCAGCAGCACCACTAGTGCTGGCGGGGAGCTGTTTTTT

abundance: NA
d_gene: NA
j_gene: TRBJ1-1
v_gene: TRBV5-1
CDR3aa: CASSRDMNTEAFF
CDR3nt: TGCGCCAGCAGCAGGGATATGAACACTGAAGCTTTCTTT

abundance: few
d_gene: TRBD2
j_gene: TRBJ2-7
v_gene: TRBV27
CDR3aa: CASRRTSEIEQYF
CDR3nt: TGTGCCAGCAGACGGACTAGCGAGATCGAGCAGTACTTC

abundance: NA
d_gene: TRBD1
j_gene: TRBJ2-3
v_gene: TRBV6-1
CDR3aa: CASRAGTGATDTQYF
CDR3nt: TGTGCCAGCAGGGCCGGGACAGGGGCCACAGATACGCAGTATTTT

abundance: once
d_gene: NA
j_gene: TRBJ2-7
v_gene: TRBV28
CDR3aa: CASSFKRDNPSIYEQYF
CDR3nt: TGTGCCAGCAGTTTTAAACGGGACAACCCCTCCATCTACGAGCAGTACTTC

abundance: NA
d_gene: NA
j_gene: TRBJ2-5
v_gene: TRBV5-3
CDR3aa: CARRWDPKSKETQYF
CDR3nt: TGTGCCAGAAGATGGGACCCGAAAAGCAAGGAGACCCAGTACTTC

abundance: NA
d_gene: NA
j_gene: TRBJ2-3
v_gene: TRBV2
CDR3aa: CASNWGARVGSTDTQYF
CDR3nt: TGTGCCAGCAACTGGGGGGCGAGGGTAGGGAGCACAGATACGCAGTATTTT

abundance: NA
d_gene: TRBD2
j_gene: TRBJ2-1
v_gene: TRBV11-2
CDR3aa: CASSFGGSRLNEQFF
CDR3nt: TGTGCCAGCAGCTTTGGCGGGAGTCGTTTGAATGAGCAGTTCTTC

abundance: NA
d_gene: TRBD2
j_gene: TRBJ2-1
v_gene: TRBV5-4
CDR3aa: CAFTSGGRSSYNEQFF
CDR3nt: TGTGCCTTCACTAGCGGGGGCCGGAGCTCCTACAATGAGCAGTTCTTC

abundance: NA
d_gene: NA
j_gene: TRBJ1-1
v_gene: TRBV19
CDR3aa: CASSIPGYTEAFF
CDR3nt: TGTGCCAGTAGTATTCCTGGGTATACTGAAGCTTTCTTT

abundance: NA
d_gene: NA
j_gene: TRBJ2-7
v_gene: TRBV2
CDR3aa: CASSGDRMTYEQYF
CDR3nt: TGTGCCAGCAGCGGGGACCGTATGACCTACGAGCAGTACTTC

abundance: NA
d_gene: NA
j_gene: TRBJ2-5
v_gene: TRBV28
CDR3aa: CASIQVGAQTQYF
CDR3nt: TGTGCCAGCATACAGGTTGGTGCCCAGACCCAGTACTTC

abundance: NA
d_gene: TRBD1
j_gene: TRBJ2-2
v_gene: TRBV18
CDR3aa: CASSTRWDSFTGELFF
CDR3nt: TGTGCCAGCTCAACGAGGTGGGACAGCTTCACCGGGGAGCTGTTTTTT

abundance: NA
d_gene: NA
j_gene: TRBJ2-4
v_gene: TRBV7-2
CDR3aa: CASSLAFTIAKNIQYF
CDR3nt: TGTGCCAGCAGCTTAGCCTTCACGATAGCCAAAAACATTCAGTACTTC

abundance: NA
d_gene: NA
j_gene: TRBJ1-1
v_gene: TRBV2
CDR3aa: CASSVAGSSTEAFF
CDR3nt: TGTGCCAGCAGTGTCGCAGGGTCGAGCACTGAAGCTTTCTTT

abundance: NA
d_gene: NA
j_gene: TRBJ2-3
v_gene: TRBV5-1
CDR3aa: CASSLGGPTDTQYF
CDR3nt: TGCGCCAGCAGCTTGGGGGGGCCCACAGATACGCAGTATTTT

abundance: NA
d_gene: NA
j_gene: TRBJ1-2
v_gene: TRBV7-2
CDR3aa: CASSLAQGTFYGYTF
CDR3nt: TGTGCCAGCAGCTTAGCCCAGGGGACCTTCTATGGCTACACCTTC

abundance: NA
d_gene: TRBD2
j_gene: TRBJ2-1
v_gene: TRBV27
CDR3aa: CASTLLAGDGYNEQFF
CDR3nt: TGTGCCAGCACACTTTTAGCGGGAGATGGCTACAATGAGCAGTTCTTC

abundance: NA
d_gene: NA
j_gene: TRBJ1-1
v_gene: TRBV28
CDR3aa: CASNWGGTIPAEAFF
CDR3nt: TGTGCCAGCAACTGGGGTGGGACGATCCCGGCTGAAGCTTTCTTT

abundance: once
d_gene: TRBD2
j_gene: TRBJ2-1
v_gene: TRBV5-1
CDR3aa: CASSTTLAGGHNEQFF
CDR3nt: TGCGCCAGCAGCACTACCTTAGCGGGGGGCCACAATGAGCAGTTCTTC

abundance: NA
d_gene: NA
j_gene: TRBJ1-5
v_gene: TRBV7-7
CDR3aa: CASSLTRQAWGLRFCNQPQHF
CDR3nt: TGTGCTAGCAGCTTAACCCGACAGGCCTGGGGGCTTCGTTTTTGCAATCAGCCCCAGCATTTT

abundance: NA
d_gene: TRBD1
j_gene: TRBJ1-3
v_gene: TRBV19
CDR3aa: CASSIDRISGQVSGNTIYF
CDR3nt: TGTGCCAGTAGTATAGACCGCATCTCGGGACAGGTTTCTGGAAACACCATATATTTT

abundance: NA
d_gene: NA
j_gene: TRBJ2-7
v_gene: TRBV1
CDR3aa: CTSSGTSGGLGRYF
CDR3nt: TGCACCAGCAGCGGGACTAGCGGGGGATTAGGGCGGTACTTC

abundance: NA
d_gene: TRBD1
j_gene: TRBJ2-7
v_gene: TRBV5-1
CDR3aa: CASSLETGGLYEQYF
CDR3nt: TGCGCCAGCAGCTTGGAGACAGGGGGTCTCTACGAGCAGTACTTC

abundance: NA
d_gene: NA
j_gene: TRBJ1-5
v_gene: TRBV7-8
CDR3aa: CASSLAGLLGEPQHF
CDR3nt: TGTGCCAGCAGCTTAGCTGGGTTATTGGGGGAGCCCCAGCATTTT

abundance: NA
d_gene: NA
j_gene: TRBJ2-2
v_gene: TRBV4-1
CDR3aa: CASSGSERTGELFF
CDR3nt: TGCGCCAGCAGCGGGTCGGAACGGACCGGGGAGCTGTTTTTT